This TCR beta chain was sequenced during a study of cytomegalovirus exposure and HLA in healthy donors. With 60 Vbeta and 13 Jbeta primers, the PCR was carried out. Data came from immunoSEQ multiplex PCR; TCRdb stores just in-frame clones and leaves some out. The sample has 75,000 to 95,000 clones, around 84% seen once. This CDR3 spans 15 amino acids. CDR1 and CDR2 (germline): MNHNY, SVGAGI (reference sequence). With V trimmed by 6 bases and J by 9 bases, 14 bases remained unmatched. This sequence was found in a middle-aged woman in good health and CMV-seropositive. This chain joins TRBV6-6 and TRBJ2-5; 9 bases match TRBD1. Source material: PBMCs. CDR3 nucleotides: TGTGCCAGCAGCCCCAGGGACAGGGCAGCAGTTGCCCAGTACTTC. It translates to CASSPRDRAAVAQYF.